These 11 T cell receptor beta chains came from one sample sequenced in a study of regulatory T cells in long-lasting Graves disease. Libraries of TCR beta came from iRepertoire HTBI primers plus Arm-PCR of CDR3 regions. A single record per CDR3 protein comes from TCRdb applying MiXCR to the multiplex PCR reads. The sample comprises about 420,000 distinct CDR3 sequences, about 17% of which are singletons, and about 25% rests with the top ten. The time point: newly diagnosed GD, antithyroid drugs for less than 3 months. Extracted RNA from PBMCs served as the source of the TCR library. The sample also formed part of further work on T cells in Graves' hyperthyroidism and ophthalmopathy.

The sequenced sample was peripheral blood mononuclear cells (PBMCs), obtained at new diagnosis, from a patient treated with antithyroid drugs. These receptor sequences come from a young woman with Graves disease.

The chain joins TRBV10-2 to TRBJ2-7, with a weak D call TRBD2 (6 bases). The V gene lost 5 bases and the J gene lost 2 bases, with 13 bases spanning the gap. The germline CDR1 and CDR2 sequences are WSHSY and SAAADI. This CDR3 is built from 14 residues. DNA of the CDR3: TGCGCCAGCAGTTGGGTGCGGGGACCCTACGAGCAGTACTTC. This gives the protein CASSWVRGPYEQYF.

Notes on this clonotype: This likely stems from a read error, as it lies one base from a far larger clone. The CDR3 DNA reads as TGTGCCAGCAGCTTAGAGCGGGAGGTCTACAATGAGCAGCTCTTC. It translates to CASSLEREVYNEQLF. The V gene is TRBV7-2, the J gene TRBJ2-1; 9 bases match TRBD2. Germline CDR1 SGHTA, CDR2 FQGNSA. This CDR3 is 15 amino acids long.

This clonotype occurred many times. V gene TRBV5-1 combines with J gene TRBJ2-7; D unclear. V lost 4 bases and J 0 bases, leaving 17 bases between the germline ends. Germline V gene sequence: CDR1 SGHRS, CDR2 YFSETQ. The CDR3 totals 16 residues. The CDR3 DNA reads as TGCGCCAGCAGCAGGAACAGATTCGTGAGCTCCTACGAGCAGTACTTC. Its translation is CASSRNRFVSSYEQYF.

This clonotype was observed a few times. CDR3 in DNA: TGTGCCACCCCCCAAGGTGCGCAGACAACTAATGAAAAACTGTTTTTT. This encodes CATPQGAQTTNEKLFF. The genes are TRBV28 and TRBJ1-4; D not resolved. V was pared by 10 bases and J by 0 bases, with 18 bases between. Germline V gene sequence: CDR1 MDHEN, CDR2 SYDVKM. CDR3 length equals 16 residues.

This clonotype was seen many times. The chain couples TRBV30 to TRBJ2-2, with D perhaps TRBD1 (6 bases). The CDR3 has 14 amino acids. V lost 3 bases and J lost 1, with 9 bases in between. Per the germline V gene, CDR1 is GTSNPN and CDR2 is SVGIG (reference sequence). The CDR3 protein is CAWRDSLNTGELFF. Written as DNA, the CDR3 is TGTGCCTGGAGGGACAGCCTGAACACCGGGGAGCTGTTTTTT.

The CDR3 region is CASSYPVGVPGELFF. The CDR3 coding sequence is TGTGCCAGCAGTTACCCGGTAGGGGTACCCGGGGAGCTGTTTTTT. J is TRBJ2-2 and V is TRBV6-9; weak D call: TRBD1 (5 bases). Trimming shortened V by 3 bases and J by 6 bases, and 14 bases separated the two germline ends. This CDR3 comprises 15 residues. Germline V gene lookup returns CDR1 MNHGY and CDR2 SVAAGI.

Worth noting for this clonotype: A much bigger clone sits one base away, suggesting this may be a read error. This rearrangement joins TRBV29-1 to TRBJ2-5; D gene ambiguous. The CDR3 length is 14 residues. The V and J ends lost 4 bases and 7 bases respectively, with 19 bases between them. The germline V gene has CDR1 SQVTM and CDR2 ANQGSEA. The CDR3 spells CSVGLRQVSGTQYF. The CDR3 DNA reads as TGCAGCGTTGGTCTTCGGCAGGTCTCGGGGACCCAGTACTTC. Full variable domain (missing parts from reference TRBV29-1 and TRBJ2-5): SAVISQKPSRDICQRGTSLTIQCQVDSQVTMMFWYRQQPGQSLTLIATANQGSEATYESGFVIDKFPISRPNLTFSTLTVSNMSPEDSSIYLCSVGLRQVSGTQYFGPGTRLLVL.

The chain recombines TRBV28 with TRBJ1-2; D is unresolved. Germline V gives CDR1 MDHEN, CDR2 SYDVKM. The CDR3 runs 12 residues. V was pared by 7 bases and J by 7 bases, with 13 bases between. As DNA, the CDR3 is TGTGCCAGCACCCCGGACTCGGTTGGCTACACCTTC. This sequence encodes CASTPDSVGYTF.

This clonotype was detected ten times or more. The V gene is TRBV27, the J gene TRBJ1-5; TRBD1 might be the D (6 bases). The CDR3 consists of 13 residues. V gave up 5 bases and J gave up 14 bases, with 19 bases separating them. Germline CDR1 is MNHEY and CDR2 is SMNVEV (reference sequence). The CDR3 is CASSPHSTGQKHF. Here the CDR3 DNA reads TGTGCCAGCAGTCCACATTCCACCGGACAGAAGCATTTT.

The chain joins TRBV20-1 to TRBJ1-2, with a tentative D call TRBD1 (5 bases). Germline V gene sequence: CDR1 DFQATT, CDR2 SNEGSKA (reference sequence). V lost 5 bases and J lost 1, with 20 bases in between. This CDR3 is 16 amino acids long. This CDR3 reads CSAPRLWRQHNYGYTF. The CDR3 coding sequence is TGCAGTGCTCCTCGTCTCTGGAGACAGCATAACTATGGCTACACCTTC.

The CDR3 region is CASSLGGRSDTQYF. CDR3 coding DNA: TGTGCCAGCAGTTTAGGCGGGAGATCAGATACGCAGTATTTT. V gene TRBV28 combines with J gene TRBJ2-1, with TRBD2 matching over 7 bases. The closer fit of TRBJ2-3 to the DNA end suggests the J call may be wrong. Germline V gives CDR1 MDHEN, CDR2 SYDVKM. This CDR3 has 14 amino acids.